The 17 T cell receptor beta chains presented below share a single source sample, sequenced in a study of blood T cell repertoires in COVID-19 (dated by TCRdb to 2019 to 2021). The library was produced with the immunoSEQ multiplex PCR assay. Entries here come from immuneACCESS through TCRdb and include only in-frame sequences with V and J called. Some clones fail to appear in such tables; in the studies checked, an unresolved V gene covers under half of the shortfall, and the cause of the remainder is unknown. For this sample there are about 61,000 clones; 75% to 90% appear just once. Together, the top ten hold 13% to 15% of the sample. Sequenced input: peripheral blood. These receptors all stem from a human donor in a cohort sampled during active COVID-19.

The CDR3 here is CASSVGWGLSGELFF. As DNA, the CDR3 is TGTGCCAGCAGCGTAGGATGGGGACTTTCCGGGGAGCTGTTTTTT. The rearrangement uses TRBV9 and TRBJ2-2; D is perhaps TRBD2 (6 bases). Trimming took off 0 bases at V and 6 bases at J, with 12 bases between the two ends. Germline V gives CDR1 SGDLS, CDR2 YYNGEE. CDR3 size: 15 residues.

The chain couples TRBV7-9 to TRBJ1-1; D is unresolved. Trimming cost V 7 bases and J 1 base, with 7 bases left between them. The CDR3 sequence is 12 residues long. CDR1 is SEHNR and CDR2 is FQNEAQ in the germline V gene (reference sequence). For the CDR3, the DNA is TGTGCCAGCATGGGAGGGAACACTGAAGCTTTCTTT. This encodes CASMGGNTEAFF.

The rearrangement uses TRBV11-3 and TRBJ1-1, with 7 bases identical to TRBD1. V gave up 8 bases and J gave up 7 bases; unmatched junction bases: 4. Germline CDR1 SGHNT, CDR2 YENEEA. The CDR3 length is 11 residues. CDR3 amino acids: CASARDSEAFF. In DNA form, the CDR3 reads TGTGCCAGCGCCCGGGACAGTGAAGCTTTCTTT.

The DNA of the CDR3 is TGTGCCAGCAGTGCTCGGACGGGAAGGCCCGAGCAGTACTTC. This sequence encodes CASSARTGRPEQYF. The rearrangement joins TRBV25-1 to TRBJ2-7, with a possible D match to TRBD2 (5 bases). The CDR3 has 14 amino acids. The V and J ends lost 4 bases and 6 bases respectively, with 16 bases between them. Per germline, CDR1 MGHDK and CDR2 SYGVNS.

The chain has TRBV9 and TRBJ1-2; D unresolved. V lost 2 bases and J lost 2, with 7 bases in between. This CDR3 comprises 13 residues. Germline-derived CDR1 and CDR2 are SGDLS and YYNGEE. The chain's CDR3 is CASSVGQNYGYTF. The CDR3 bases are TGTGCCAGCAGCGTGGGCCAGAACTATGGCTACACCTTC.

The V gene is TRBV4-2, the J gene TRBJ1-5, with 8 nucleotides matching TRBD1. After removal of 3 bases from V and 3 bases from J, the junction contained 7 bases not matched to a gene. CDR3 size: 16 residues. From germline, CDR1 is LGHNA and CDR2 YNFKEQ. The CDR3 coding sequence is TGTGCCAGCAGCCAGAGACAGGGGACATACAATCAGCCCCAGCATTTT. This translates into CASSQRQGTYNQPQHF.

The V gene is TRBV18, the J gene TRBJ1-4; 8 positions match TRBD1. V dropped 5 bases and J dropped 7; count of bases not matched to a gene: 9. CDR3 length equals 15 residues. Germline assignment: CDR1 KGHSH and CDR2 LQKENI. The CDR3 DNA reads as TGTGCCAGCTCATCGTCAGGGGGCTCGGGTGAAAAACTGTTTTTT. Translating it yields CASSSSGGSGEKLFF.

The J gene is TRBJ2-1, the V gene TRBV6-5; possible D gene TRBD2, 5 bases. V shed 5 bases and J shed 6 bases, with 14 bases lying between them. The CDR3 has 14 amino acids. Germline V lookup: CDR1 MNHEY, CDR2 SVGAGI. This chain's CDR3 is CASSIREKRNEQFF. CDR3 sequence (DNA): TGTGCCAGCAGTATCCGGGAAAAACGCAATGAGCAGTTCTTC.

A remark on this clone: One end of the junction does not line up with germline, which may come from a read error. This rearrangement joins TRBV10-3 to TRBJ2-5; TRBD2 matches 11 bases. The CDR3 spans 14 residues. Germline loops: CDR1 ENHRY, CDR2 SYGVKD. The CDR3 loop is CAIRGGTSGSSVHF. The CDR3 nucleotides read TGTGCCATCAGGGGCGGGACTAGCGGCTCCTCTGTTCACTTC.

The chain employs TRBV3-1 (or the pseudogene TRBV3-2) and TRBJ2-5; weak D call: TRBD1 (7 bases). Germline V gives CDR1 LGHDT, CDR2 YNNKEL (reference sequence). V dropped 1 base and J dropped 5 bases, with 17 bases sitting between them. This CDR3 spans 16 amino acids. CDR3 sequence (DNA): TGTGCCAGCAGCCAAGGGACTACAGGGGTTAGGGAGACCCAGTACTTC. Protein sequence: CASSQGTTGVRETQYF.

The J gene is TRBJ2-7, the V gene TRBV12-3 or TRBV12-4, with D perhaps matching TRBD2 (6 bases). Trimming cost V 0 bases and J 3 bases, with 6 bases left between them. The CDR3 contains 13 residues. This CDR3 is CASSLAEGYEQYF. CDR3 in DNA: TGTGCCAGCAGTTTAGCGGAGGGCTACGAGCAGTACTTC.

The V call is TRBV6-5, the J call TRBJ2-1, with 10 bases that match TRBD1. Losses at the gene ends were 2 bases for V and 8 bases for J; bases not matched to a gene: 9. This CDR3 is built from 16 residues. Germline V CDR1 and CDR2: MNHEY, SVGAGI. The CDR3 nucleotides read TGTGCCAGCAGTTACCTCCGGGACAGGGGTGGTCATGAGCAGTTCTTC. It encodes CASSYLRDRGGHEQFF.

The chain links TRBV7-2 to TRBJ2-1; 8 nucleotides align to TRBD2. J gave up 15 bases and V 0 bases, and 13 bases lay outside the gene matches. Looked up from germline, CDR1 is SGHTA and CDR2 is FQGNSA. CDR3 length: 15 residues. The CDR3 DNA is TGTGCCAGCAGCTTAGCGTTGGCGGGAGGCACGGTCATGTTCTTC. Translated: CASSLALAGGTVMFF.

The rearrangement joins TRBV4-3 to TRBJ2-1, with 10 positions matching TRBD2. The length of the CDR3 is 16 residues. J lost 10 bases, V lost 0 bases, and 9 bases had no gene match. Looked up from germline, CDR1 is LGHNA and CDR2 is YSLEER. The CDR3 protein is CASSQDRASGSREQFF. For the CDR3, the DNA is TGCGCCAGCAGCCAAGATCGGGCTAGCGGGAGTCGAGAGCAGTTCTTC.

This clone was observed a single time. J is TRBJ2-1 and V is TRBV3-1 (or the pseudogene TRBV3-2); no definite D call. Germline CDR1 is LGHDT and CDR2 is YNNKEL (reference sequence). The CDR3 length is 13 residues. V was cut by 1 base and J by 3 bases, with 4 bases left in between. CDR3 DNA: TGTGCCAGCAGCCAAGGTCTCTACAATGAGCAGTTCTTC. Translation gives CASSQGLYNEQFF.

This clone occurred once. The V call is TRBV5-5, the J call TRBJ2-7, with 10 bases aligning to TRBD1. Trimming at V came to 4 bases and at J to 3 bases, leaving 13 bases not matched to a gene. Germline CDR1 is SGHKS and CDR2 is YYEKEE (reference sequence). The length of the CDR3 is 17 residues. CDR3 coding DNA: TGTGCCAGCAGCGTCGAGATCTGGGACAGGGGTGGCTACGAGCAGTACTTC. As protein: CASSVEIWDRGGYEQYF.

The CDR3 here is CASSLRTSGEQFF. Here the CDR3 DNA reads TGCGCCAGCAGCCTACGGACTAGCGGTGAGCAGTTCTTC. The gene calls are TRBV5-1 and TRBJ2-1, with TRBD2 identical over 10 bases. The J segment lost 9 bases and the V segment lost 4 bases, leaving 4 bases of the junction unmatched. The CDR3 spans 13 residues. Germline CDR1 reads SGHRS; CDR2 reads YFSETQ.